Each of the 7 T cell receptor beta chains below was sequenced from the same sample in a study of beta chain features in type 1 diabetes (dated by TCRdb to 2016 to 2019). Preparation of the library involved the immunoSEQ multiplex PCR assay. The entire isolated RNA was reverse transcribed using the High Capacity cDNA Reverse Transcription Kit, and thus expressed TCRB transcripts were sequenced. TCRdb provides this immuneACCESS table in a form limited to in-frame rearrangements. Some clones are lacking; in checked studies, under half of them reflect an unresolved V gene, and why the rest are absent is not known. Recorded for this sample are about 230,000 clones; over 8.5% of them occurred a single time. The top ten hold 0.03% to 0.04% of the sample. The specimen was naive CD4+ T cells from blood. In the paper's terms, the cell subset or site label means: true naive CD4+ T cells. Receptors were obtained from a woman aged 18 to 35 in good health.

A remark on this clone: The same CDR3 can be traced to other DNA sequences in this sample. J is TRBJ1-1 and V is TRBV19, with 9 bases that match TRBD1. The CDR3 runs 14 residues. J was trimmed by 0 bases and V by 8 bases; bases with no gene match: 4. CDR1 is LNHDA, CDR2 SQIVND, per germline (reference sequence). The CDR3: CASSDRGMNTEAFF. The CDR3 coding sequence is TGTGCCAGTTCAGACAGGGGGATGAACACTGAAGCTTTCTTT.

The gene calls are TRBV2 and TRBJ2-5; TRBD2 aligns across 10 bases. The CDR3 spans 15 residues. Germline V gene data show CDR1 as SNHLY and CDR2 as FYNNEI. The V and J ends lost 6 bases and 5 bases, in that order; junction bases with no gene match: 9. The CDR3 DNA follows: TGTGCCAGCAGGTTTTCTAGCGGGAGCGGGGAGACCCAGTACTTC. It encodes CASRFSSGSGETQYF.

This clone occurred a few times. The chain joins TRBV7-6 to TRBJ2-5; D is perhaps TRBD2 (5 bases). Germline CDR1 reads SGHVS; CDR2 reads FNYEAQ. V was pared by 1 base and J by 5 bases, with 17 bases between. This CDR3 comprises 16 residues. CDR3 sequence: CASSLGVGAVQETQYF. Here the CDR3 DNA reads TGTGCCAGCAGCTTAGGGGTCGGAGCGGTCCAGGAGACCCAGTACTTC.

The table lists this clone with a few counts. This chain connects TRBV6-1 to TRBJ2-5; D is uncertain. The CDR3 loop spans 11 amino acids. V shed 5 bases and J shed 4 bases, with 5 bases lying between them. The germline CDR1 and CDR2 sequences are MNHNS and SASEGT. CDR3 loop: CASSHGETQYF. DNA for the CDR3: TGTGCCAGCAGTCACGGAGAGACCCAGTACTTC.

The V call is TRBV6-1, the J call TRBJ1-5; perhaps TRBD1 as D (5 bases). CDR3 length: 13 amino acids. Per the germline V gene, CDR1 is MNHNS and CDR2 is SASEGT. The ends were cut back, 8 bases at V and 8 bases at J, with 16 bases in the middle. The CDR3, as DNA: TGTGCCAGCCGAAGGGGAAAGTGGGAGCCCCAGCATTTT. This translates into CASRRGKWEPQHF.

This clone came up a few times. The chain is built from TRBV6-6 and TRBJ1-5; D is unclear. The CDR3 loop spans 14 amino acids. Between the trimmed V and J ends, which lost 11 bases and 0 bases, there was a span of 14 bases. The germline V gene has CDR1 MNHNY and CDR2 SVGAGI (reference sequence). CDR3 in DNA: TGTGCCGTATCGAGGGAGCATAGCAATCAGCCCCAGCATTTT. Amino acids: CAVSREHSNQPQHF.

This clone was seen a few times. The V call is TRBV30, the J call TRBJ2-1; the D is unclear. CDR3 length: 15 amino acids. Germline V gives CDR1 GTSNPN, CDR2 SVGIG (reference sequence). V was shortened by 2 bases and J by 6 bases, with 17 bases between the two germline ends. The CDR3 here is CAWSTSGTPANEQFF. Here the CDR3 DNA reads TGTGCCTGGAGTACCTCAGGAACGCCGGCCAATGAGCAGTTCTTC. Full variable domain (missing parts from reference TRBV30 and TRBJ2-1): SQTIHQWPATLVQPVGSPLSLECTVEGTSNPNLYWYRQAAGRGLQLLFYSVGIGQISSEVPQNLSASRPQDRQFILSSKKLLLSDSGFYLCAWSTSGTPANEQFFGPGTRLTVL.